This is a list of T cell receptor beta chains from one sample in a study of CD8+ T cells in alopecia areata. The data were produced by immunoSEQ multiplex PCR, yet TCRdb's version contains in-frame clones alone and is incomplete. The sample lists more than 95,000 clones, less than 45% occurring once. The sequencing input was CD4+ T cells sorted from blood. The receptors shown here come from a human donor with alopecia areata. Each CDR3 is given with its conserved first and last residue. The D gene is left open where the match is weak. Size tells how often a clone was seen (once, few, many) or the class of an expanded clone, and some rows leave it out.

v_gene,abundance,d_gene,j_gene,CDR3aa,CDR3nt
TRBV5-1,-,-,TRBJ2-1,CASSLPGGLEGEQFF,TGCGCCAGCAGCTTGCCGGGGGGCCTTGAGGGAGAGCAGTTCTTC
TRBV18,few,-,TRBJ2-7,CASSPARSYEQYF,TGTGCCAGCTCACCGGCCAGGAGCTACGAGCAGTACTTC
TRBV4-3,-,-,TRBJ1-3,CASSQQGSGNTIYF,TGCGCCAGCAGCCAACAGGGGTCTGGAAACACCATATATTTT
TRBV29-1,once,-,TRBJ1-5,CSASFSSQGNQPQHF,TGCAGCGCCTCCTTCTCGTCACAGGGCAATCAGCCCCAGCATTTT
TRBV13,-,TRBD2,TRBJ2-1,CASRELAGNNEQFF,TGTGCCAGTCGTGAGCTAGCGGGGAACAATGAGCAGTTCTTC
TRBV4-1,-,TRBD2,TRBJ2-3,CASSQDTSDTDTQYF,TGCGCCAGCAGCCAAGATACTAGCGACACAGATACGCAGTATTTT
TRBV29-1,few,-,TRBJ2-4,CSVESLGGLGIQYF,TGCAGCGTTGAAAGTCTTGGGGGACTGGGCATTCAGTACTTC
TRBV5-1,-,-,TRBJ1-2,CASSLESSDYGYTF,TGCGCCAGCAGCTTGGAATCCTCTGACTATGGCTACACCTTC
TRBV13,-,TRBD1,TRBJ2-5,CASSQGQGVGQETQYF,TGTGCCAGCAGCCAAGGACAGGGGGTCGGCCAAGAGACCCAGTACTTC
TRBV29-1,-,TRBD2,TRBJ2-5,CSVAISGGSSGETQYF,TGCAGCGTTGCAATTTCGGGCGGGAGTAGTGGAGAGACCCAGTACTTC
TRBV7-2,medium-sized,-,TRBJ1-5,CASSPLMGSGQPQHF,TGTGCCAGCAGCCCCCTGATGGGGTCGGGCCAGCCCCAGCATTTT
TRBV27,-,-,TRBJ2-1,CASSGDVGVQQFF,TGTGCCAGCAGTGGGGATGTTGGTGTCCAGCAGTTCTTC
TRBV29-1,-,TRBD1,TRBJ2-7,CSVWDRGPYEQYF,TGCAGCGTCTGGGACAGGGGGCCCTACGAGCAGTACTTC
TRBV2,-,TRBD1,TRBJ1-5,CASSREQGQRNQPQHF,TGTGCCAGCAGTAGAGAACAGGGGCAGCGGAATCAGCCCCAGCATTTT
TRBV19,few,TRBD2,TRBJ2-1,CASMRLAGSNEQFF,TGTGCCAGTATGCGACTAGCGGGAAGCAATGAGCAGTTCTTC
TRBV4-2,-,-,TRBJ1-2,CASSQALASIYGYTF,TGTGCCAGCAGCCAAGCCCTGGCGAGTATCTATGGCTACACCTTC
TRBV23-1,few,-,TRBJ2-7,CASSHLDYEQYF,TGCGCCAGCAGTCACTTAGACTACGAGCAGTACTTC